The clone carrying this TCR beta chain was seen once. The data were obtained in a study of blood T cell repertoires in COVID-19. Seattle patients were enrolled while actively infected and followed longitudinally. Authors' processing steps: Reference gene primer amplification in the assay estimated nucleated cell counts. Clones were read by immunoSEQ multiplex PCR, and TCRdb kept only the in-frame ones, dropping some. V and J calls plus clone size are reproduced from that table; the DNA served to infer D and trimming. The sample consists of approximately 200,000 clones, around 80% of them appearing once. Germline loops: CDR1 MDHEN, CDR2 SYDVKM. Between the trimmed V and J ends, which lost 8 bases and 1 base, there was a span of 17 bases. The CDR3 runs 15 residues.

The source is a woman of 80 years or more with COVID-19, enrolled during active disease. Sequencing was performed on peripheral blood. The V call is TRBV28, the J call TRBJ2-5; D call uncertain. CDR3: CASFPELSGQETQYF. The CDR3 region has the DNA TGTGCCAGCTTCCCGGAACTATCGGGCCAAGAGACCCAGTACTTC.